The sample holds many counts of the clone carrying this TCR beta chain. What it binds is unknown. CDR3 length: 14 amino acids. Germline CDR1 and CDR2: SGHTA and FQGNSA. V lost 5 bases to trimming and J lost 6 bases, with 14 bases between them. Each CDR3 protein gets one entry after TCRdb re-called the reads with MiXCR. The sample records fewer than 250,000 distinct CDR3 sequences, more than 9% being singletons. The record originates from a study of T cell repertoires in cytomegalovirus infection. Study information: Public TCR beta signatures were indicative of both CMV infection and a matching HLA type. Study-wide results and limits: Clonotype analysis showed dominance of the ex vivo response by HLA-C-restricted CMV-specific TCR beta clonotypes. Based on cumulative public TCR beta family frequency, carriers of CMV plus the relevant HLA were identified.

The TCR originated in a human donor in good health (CMV status not recorded). Some clones in this sample may be carry-over from other donors' samples. The sample consisted of PBMCs. V and J are TRBV7-2 and TRBJ1-3; no reliable D call. CDR3 bases: TGTGCCAGCAGCCCCCAGACACAATTAAACACCATATATTTT. It specifies CASSPQTQLNTIYF.